This TCR beta chain was obtained from a study of shared clonotypes between healthy human individuals. Study-level findings and limits: Shared clonotypes across all four donors exceeded non-shared ones in generation probability.

This CDR3 region has 13 residues. Germline lookup yields CDR1 SEHNR and CDR2 FQNEAQ (reference sequence). V lost 5 bases and J 10 bases, leaving 17 bases between the germline ends. Details on this clone: No antigen is known for it.

The authors distributed each subset's genomic DNA evenly over several immunoSEQ plates. The table came from immunoSEQ multiplex PCR; TCRdb's copy has only in-frame clones and leaves some out. Among roughly 1 million clones, 75% were seen once, and the ten largest hold over 1.3%. Everyone who donated was a Caucasian adult who lived in Nashville, Tennessee. The specimen sequenced was memory CD4+ T cells sorted from blood. The subset: CD45RA-negative fraction. The clonotype comes from a man younger than 35 in good health. The genes are TRBV7-9 and TRBJ1-1; tentatively, D is TRBD1 (6 bases). In nucleotides, the CDR3 is TGTGCCAGCAGCCTGGCCGGGACATTTGCAGCTTTCTTT. Translating gives CASSLAGTFAAFF.